The T cell receptor (beta chain) described here comes from a study of circulating tumor DNA in untreated peripheral T-cell lymphoma (TCRdb year 2021). What the work shows at the level of the full study, not this receptor alone: Tumor-specific clonotypes turned up in more than 75% of patients, identified from roughly 90% of baseline tissues and from about 70% of baseline serum samples.

Library generation was performed with the immunoSEQ multiplex PCR assay. TCRdb carries this immuneACCESS record with in-frame sequences only. Its versions omit some clonotypes, under half of them owing to an unresolved V gene in the studies checked, with the rest unexplained. Here the sample has more than 1,300 clones; more than 50% occur a single time. The ten largest make up over 60% of the sample. Regarding this clone: This clone's antigen is unknown. Within one base of it there is no much larger clone, and no base qualities were kept.

From the germline V gene, CDR1 is MDHEN and CDR2 is SYDVKM. Spanning cysteine to phenylalanine, the CDR3 consists of 15 amino acids. Left in the record is the CDR3 DNA by itself, 45 bases read in frame from the first base. V trim: 6 bases; J trim: 1 base; unmatched bases: 6. To find tumor-specific TCR clonotypes, researchers sequenced baseline tumor tissue that had been collected prior to treatment. Next-generation sequencing of T-cell receptor sequences was used to monitor peripheral T-cell lymphoma patients receiving frontline treatment on a trial. This receptor was obtained from a human donor with peripheral T-cell lymphoma. Source material: tumor tissue. The rearranged segments are TRBV28 and TRBJ1-3, and TRBD1 aligns with 7 junction nucleotides. The CDR3 region reads CASSRGGRSGNTIYF. Here is the DNA: TGTGCCAGCAGCAGAGGGGGCAGGTCTGGAAACACCATATATTTT.